This T cell receptor (beta chain) was identified during a study of blood T cell repertoires in COVID-19. For the study at large: The cDNA or gDNA used as material had been derived from T cells, B-cell-depleted T cells, or PBMCs.

Under the authors' procedure: Estimation of nucleated cell counts was performed using reference gene primer amplification. Assay used: immunoSEQ multiplex PCR; TCRdb lists only in-frame clones, some missing. The D gene and trimming were derived from the DNA, and the V and J assignments and clone size from that table. Seen here are approximately 210,000 clones, 92% observed once, and the top ten hold around 1.2%. CDR1 SGHAT and CDR2 FQDESV come from the germline V gene (reference sequence). With 4 bases clipped from V and 4 bases from J, the junction kept 9 bases outside the gene matches. CDR3 length: 16 amino acids.

The rearrangement links TRBV11-1 to TRBJ2-5, with 10 bases identical to TRBD2. Sequencing was performed on peripheral blood. The receptor comes from a man aged 25-45 years with acute or convalescent COVID-19. The CDR3 loop is CASSSASGRRGETQYF. Here the CDR3 DNA reads TGTGCCAGCAGCTCGGCTAGCGGGAGACGGGGAGAGACCCAGTACTTC.